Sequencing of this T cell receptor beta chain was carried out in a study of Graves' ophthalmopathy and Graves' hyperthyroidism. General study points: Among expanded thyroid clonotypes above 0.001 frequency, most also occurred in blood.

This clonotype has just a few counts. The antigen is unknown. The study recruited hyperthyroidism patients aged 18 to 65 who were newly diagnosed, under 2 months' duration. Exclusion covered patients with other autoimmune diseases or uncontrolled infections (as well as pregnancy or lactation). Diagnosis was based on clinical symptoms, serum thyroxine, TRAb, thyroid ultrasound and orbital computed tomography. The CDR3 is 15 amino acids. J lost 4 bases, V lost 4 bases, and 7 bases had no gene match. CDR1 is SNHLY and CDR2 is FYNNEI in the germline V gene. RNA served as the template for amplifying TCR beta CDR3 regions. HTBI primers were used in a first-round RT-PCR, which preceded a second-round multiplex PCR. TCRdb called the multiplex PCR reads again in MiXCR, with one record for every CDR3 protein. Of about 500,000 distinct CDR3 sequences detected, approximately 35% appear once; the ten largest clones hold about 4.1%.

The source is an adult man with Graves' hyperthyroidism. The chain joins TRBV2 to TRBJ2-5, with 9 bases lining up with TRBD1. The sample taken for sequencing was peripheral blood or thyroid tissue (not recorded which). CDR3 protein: CASSGHSTGGETQYF. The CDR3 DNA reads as TGTGCCAGCAGTGGCCACTCGACAGGGGGAGAGACCCAGTACTTC.